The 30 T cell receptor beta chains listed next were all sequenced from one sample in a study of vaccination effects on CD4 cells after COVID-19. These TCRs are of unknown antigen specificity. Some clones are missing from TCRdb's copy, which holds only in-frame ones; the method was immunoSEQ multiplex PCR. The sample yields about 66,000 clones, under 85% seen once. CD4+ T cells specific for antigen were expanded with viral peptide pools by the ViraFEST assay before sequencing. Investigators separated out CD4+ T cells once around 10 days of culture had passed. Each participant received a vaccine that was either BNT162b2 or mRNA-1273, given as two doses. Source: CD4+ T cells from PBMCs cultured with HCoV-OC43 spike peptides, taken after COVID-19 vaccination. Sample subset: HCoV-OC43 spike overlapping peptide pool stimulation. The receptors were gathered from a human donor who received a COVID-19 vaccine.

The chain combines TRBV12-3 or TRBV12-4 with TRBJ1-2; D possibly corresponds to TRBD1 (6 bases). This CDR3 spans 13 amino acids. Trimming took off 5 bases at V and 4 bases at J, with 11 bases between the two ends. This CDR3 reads CASSPTDSYGYTF. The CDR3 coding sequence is TGTGCCAGCAGTCCCACGGACAGCTATGGCTACACCTTC.

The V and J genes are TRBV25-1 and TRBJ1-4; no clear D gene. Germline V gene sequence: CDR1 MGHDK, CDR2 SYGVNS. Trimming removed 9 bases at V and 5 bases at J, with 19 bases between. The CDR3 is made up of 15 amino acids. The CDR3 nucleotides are TGTGCCAGTAAGCTGAGTCGGGGTGGGAATGAAAAACTGTTTTTT. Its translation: CASKLSRGGNEKLFF.

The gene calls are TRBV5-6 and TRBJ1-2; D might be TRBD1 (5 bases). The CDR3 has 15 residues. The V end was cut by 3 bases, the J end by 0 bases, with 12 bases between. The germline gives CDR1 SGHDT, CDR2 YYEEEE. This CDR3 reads CASSSLQAPNYGYTF. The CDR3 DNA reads TGTGCCAGCAGCTCATTACAGGCTCCTAACTATGGCTACACCTTC.

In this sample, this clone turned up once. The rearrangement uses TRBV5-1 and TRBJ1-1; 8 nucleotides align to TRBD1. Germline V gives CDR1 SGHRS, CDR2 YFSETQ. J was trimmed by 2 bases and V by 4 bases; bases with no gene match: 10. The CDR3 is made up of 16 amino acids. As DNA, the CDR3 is TGCGCCAGCAGCCTGGGACAGGCACTCATAAACACTGAAGCTTTCTTT. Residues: CASSLGQALINTEAFF.

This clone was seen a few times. CDR3 nucleotide sequence: TGTGCCAGCAGTTCAGTGGGAGCGGGGGCCTCCTACAATGAGCAGTTCTTC. It translates to CASSSVGAGASYNEQFF. The chain joins TRBV28 to TRBJ2-1; 8 nucleotides line up with TRBD2. Trimming cost V 4 bases and J 0 bases; bases outside gene matches: 8. CDR3 size: 17 residues. In germline, CDR1 is MDHEN, CDR2 SYDVKM.

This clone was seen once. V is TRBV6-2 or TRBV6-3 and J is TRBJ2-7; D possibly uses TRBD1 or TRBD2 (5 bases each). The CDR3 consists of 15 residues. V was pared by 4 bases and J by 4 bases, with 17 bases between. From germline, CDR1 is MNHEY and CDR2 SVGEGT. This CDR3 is CASSSYGARGYEQYV. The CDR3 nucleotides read TGTGCCAGCAGTTCTTACGGGGCACGGGGATACGAGCAGTACGTC.

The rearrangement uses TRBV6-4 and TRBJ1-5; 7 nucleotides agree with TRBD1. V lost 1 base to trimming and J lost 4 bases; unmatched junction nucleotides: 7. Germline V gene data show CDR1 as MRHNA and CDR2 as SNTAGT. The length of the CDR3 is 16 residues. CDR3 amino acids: CASSDLTGWVNQPQHF. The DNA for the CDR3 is TGTGCCAGCAGTGACTTGACAGGGTGGGTGAATCAGCCCCAGCATTTT.

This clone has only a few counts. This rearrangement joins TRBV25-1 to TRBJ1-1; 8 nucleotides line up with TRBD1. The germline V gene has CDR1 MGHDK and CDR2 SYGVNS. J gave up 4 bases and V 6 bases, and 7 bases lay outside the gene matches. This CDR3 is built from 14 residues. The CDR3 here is CASRDRGLATEAFF. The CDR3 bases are TGTGCCAGCAGAGACAGGGGCCTGGCCACTGAAGCTTTCTTT.

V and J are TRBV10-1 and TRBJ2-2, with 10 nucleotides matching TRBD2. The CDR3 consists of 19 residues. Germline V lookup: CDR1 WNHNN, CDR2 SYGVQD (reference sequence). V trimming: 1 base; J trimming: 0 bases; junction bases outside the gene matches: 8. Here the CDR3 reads CASSELGASGGANTGELFF. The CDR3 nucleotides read TGCGCCAGCAGTGAGTTGGGGGCTAGCGGGGGCGCGAACACCGGGGAGCTGTTTTTT.

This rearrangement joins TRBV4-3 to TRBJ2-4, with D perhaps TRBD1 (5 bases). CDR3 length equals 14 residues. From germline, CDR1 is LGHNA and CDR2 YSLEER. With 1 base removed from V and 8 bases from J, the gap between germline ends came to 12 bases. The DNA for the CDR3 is TGCGCCAGCAGCCAAGGGGGCAGGGCGGACATTCAGTACTTC. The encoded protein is CASSQGGRADIQYF.

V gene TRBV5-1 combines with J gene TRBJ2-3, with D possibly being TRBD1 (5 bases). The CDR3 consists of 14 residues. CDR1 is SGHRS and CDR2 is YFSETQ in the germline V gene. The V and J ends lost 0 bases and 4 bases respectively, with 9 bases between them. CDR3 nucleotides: TGCGCCAGCAGCTTGGGAACAGGTTCAGATACGCAGTATTTT. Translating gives CASSLGTGSDTQYF.

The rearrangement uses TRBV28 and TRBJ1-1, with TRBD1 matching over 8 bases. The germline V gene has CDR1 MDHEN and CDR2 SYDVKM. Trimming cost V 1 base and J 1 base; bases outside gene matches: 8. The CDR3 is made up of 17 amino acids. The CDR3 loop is CASSLSGTGGGNTEAFF. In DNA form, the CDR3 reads TGTGCCAGCAGTTTATCCGGGACAGGAGGTGGGAACACTGAAGCTTTCTTT.

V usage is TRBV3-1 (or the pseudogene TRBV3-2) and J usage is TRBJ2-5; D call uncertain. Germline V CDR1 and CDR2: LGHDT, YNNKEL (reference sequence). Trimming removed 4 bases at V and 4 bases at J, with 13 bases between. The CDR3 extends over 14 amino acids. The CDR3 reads CASSPLSSGETQYF. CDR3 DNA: TGTGCCAGCAGCCCCCTTAGTTCGGGAGAGACCCAGTACTTC.

CDR3 in amino acids: CASSYTRGQGGRQTQYF. DNA for the CDR3: TGTGCCAGCAGTTACACCAGAGGACAGGGTGGGCGGCAGACCCAGTACTTC. This chain connects TRBV6-2 or TRBV6-3 to TRBJ2-5; TRBD1 agrees at 8 bases. This CDR3 is built from 17 residues. Germline CDR1 reads MNHEY; CDR2 reads SVGEGT. Germline trimming cut 2 bases from V and 6 bases from J; bases unmatched to any gene: 14.

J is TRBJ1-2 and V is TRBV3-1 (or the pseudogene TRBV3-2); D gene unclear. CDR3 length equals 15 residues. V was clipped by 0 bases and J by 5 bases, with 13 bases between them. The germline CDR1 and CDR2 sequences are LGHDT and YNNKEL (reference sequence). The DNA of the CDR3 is TGTGCCAGCAGCCAAGAGCGTCAGTTGACGTATGGCTACACCTTC. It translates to CASSQERQLTYGYTF.

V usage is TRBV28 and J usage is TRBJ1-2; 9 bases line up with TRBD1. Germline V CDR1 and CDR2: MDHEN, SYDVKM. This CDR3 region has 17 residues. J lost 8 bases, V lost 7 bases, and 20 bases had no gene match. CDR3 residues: CASIPARGTGQREGYTF. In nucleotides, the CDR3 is TGTGCCAGCATTCCGGCCCGGGGGACAGGGCAACGGGAAGGCTACACCTTC.

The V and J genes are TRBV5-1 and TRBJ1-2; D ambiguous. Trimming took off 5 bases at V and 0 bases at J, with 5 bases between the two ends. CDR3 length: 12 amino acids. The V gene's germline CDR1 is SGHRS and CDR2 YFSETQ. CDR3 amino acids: CASSWTNYGYTF. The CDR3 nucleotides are TGCGCCAGCAGTTGGACTAACTATGGCTACACCTTC.

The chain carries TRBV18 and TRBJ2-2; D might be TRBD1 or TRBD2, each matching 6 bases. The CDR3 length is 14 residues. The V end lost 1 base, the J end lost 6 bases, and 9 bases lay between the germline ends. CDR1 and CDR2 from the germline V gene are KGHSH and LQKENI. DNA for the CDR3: TGTGCCAGCTCACCACAGGGGGGATCCGGGGAGCTGTTTTTT. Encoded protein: CASSPQGGSGELFF.

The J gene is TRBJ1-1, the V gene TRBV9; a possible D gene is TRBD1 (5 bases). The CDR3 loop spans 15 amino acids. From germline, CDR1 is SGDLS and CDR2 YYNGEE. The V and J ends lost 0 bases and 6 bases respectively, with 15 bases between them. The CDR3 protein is CASSVVSRVGPEAFF. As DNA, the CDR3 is TGTGCCAGCAGCGTAGTGTCCAGGGTAGGACCTGAAGCTTTCTTT.

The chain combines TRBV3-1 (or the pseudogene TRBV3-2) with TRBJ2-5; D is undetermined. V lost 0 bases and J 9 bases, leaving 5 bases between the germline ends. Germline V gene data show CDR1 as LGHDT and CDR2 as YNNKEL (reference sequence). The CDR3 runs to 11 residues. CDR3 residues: CASSQDASQYF. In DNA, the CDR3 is TGTGCCAGCAGCCAAGACGCGTCCCAGTACTTC.

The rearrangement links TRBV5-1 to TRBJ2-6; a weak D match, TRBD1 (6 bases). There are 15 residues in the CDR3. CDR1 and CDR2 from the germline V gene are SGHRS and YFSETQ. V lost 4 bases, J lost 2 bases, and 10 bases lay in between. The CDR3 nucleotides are TGCGCCAGCAGCACCGGACAGACTGGGGCCAACGTCCTGACTTTC. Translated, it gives CASSTGQTGANVLTF.

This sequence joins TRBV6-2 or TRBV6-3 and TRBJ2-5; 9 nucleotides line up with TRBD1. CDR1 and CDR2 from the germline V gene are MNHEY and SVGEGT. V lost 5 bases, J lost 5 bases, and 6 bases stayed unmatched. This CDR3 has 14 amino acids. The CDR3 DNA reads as TGTGCCAGCAGTCGGACAGGGGTCGAGGAGACCCAGTACTTC. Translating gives CASSRTGVEETQYF.

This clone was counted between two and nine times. CDR3 sequence reads: CASSSGTKAFF. CDR3 DNA: TGTGCCAGCAGCTCCGGGACTAAAGCTTTCTTT. The chain uses TRBV7-9 and TRBJ1-1, with a tentative D call TRBD1 (5 bases). Germline V gene sequence: CDR1 SEHNR, CDR2 FQNEAQ (reference sequence). Trimming stripped 4 bases from V and 9 bases from J, with 9 bases between. The CDR3 spans 11 residues.

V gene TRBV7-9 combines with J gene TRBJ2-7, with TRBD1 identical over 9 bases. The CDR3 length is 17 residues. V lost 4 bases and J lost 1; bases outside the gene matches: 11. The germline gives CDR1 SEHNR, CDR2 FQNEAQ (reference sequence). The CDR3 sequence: CASSSPPGQGKSYEQYV. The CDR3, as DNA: TGTGCCAGCAGCTCCCCCCCGGGACAGGGCAAGTCCTACGAGCAGTACGTC.

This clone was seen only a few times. The CDR3 DNA is TGTGCCAGCAAGCCTGCCGATTTGTCAAACTATGGCTACACCTTC. Protein: CASKPADLSNYGYTF. The chain uses TRBV2 and TRBJ1-2; D is uncertain. Germline CDR1 and CDR2: SNHLY and FYNNEI. The CDR3 totals 15 residues. The germline V and J ends were trimmed by 7 bases and 2 bases, with 17 bases remaining between them.

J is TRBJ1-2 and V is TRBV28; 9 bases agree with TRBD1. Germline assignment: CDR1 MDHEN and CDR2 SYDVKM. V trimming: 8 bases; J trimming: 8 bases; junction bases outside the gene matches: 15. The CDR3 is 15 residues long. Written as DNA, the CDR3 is TGTGCCAGCGGAGAGACCCGGGACAGGGAGGGCGGCTACACCTTC. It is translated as CASGETRDREGGYTF.

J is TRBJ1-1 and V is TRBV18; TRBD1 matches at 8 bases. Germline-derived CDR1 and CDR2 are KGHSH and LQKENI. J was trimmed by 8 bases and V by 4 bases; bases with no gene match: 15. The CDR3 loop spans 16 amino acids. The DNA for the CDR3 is TGTGCCAGCTCACTTACCCGGGACAGGAGGGGAGAAGAAGCTTTCTTT. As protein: CASSLTRDRRGEEAFF.

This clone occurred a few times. The CDR3 nucleotides read TGTGCCAGCAGCTTAAAGAAAAGCACAGATACGCAGTATTTT. Amino acid sequence: CASSLKKSTDTQYF. V is TRBV7-3 and J is TRBJ2-3; D gene unclear. The CDR3 covers 14 residues. Trimming stripped 1 base from V and 0 bases from J, with 5 bases between. Germline values: CDR1 SGHTA, CDR2 FQGTGA.

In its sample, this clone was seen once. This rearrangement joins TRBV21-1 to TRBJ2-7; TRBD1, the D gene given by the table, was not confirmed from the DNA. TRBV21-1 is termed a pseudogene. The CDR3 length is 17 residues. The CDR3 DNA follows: TGTGCCAGCAGCAAAGAGGAATTTGAGGACAGGGTCTACGAGCAGTACGTC. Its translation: CASSKEEFEDRVYEQYV.

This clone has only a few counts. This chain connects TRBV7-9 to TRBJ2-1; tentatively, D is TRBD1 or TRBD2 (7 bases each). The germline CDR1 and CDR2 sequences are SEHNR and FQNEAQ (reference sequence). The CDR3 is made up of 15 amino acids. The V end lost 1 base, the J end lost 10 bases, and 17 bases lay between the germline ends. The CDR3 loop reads CASSLGQGGRGEQFF. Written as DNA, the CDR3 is TGTGCCAGCAGCTTAGGACAGGGCGGGAGAGGGGAGCAGTTCTTC.